Listed below are T cell receptor beta chains from one sample, sequenced in a study of CD8 T cells in Susac syndrome. TCRdb re-derived calls from the immunoSEQ multiplex PCR reads in MiXCR, one entry per CDR3 protein. Among fewer than 200,000 distinct CDR3 sequences listed, approximately 95% were seen once. The sequencing sample was made of CD4+ T cells from PBMCs. These TCRs come from a human donor in good health. Both conserved end residues are part of each CDR3. D genes are given only for firm matches. Not all rows give a size; the values are once, few, many and, for expanded clones, a class.

j_gene: TRBJ1-2; v_gene: TRBV2; abundance: NA; d_gene: NA; CDR3aa: CASSEGQLYGYTF; CDR3nt: TGTGCCAGCAGTGAAGGACAGCTCTATGGCTACACCTTC
j_gene: TRBJ2-1; v_gene: TRBV5-4; abundance: NA; d_gene: TRBD1; CDR3aa: CASSPRGTGVNEQFF; CDR3nt: TGTGCCAGCAGCCCGAGAGGGACAGGGGTTAATGAGCAGTTCTTC
j_gene: TRBJ2-7; v_gene: TRBV20-1; abundance: NA; d_gene: NA; CDR3aa: CSARDFGRGTYEQYF; CDR3nt: TGCAGTGCTAGAGATTTTGGCAGGGGAACCTACGAGCAGTACTTC
j_gene: TRBJ1-5; v_gene: TRBV20-1; abundance: NA; d_gene: TRBD1; CDR3aa: CSATGTGKQPQHF; CDR3nt: TGCAGTGCAACCGGGACAGGGAAGCAGCCCCAGCATTTT
j_gene: TRBJ2-7; v_gene: TRBV7-9; abundance: NA; d_gene: TRBD1; CDR3aa: CASSRGQDLREQYF; CDR3nt: TGTGCCAGCAGCCGAGGACAGGATTTGCGAGAGCAGTACTTC
j_gene: TRBJ2-5; v_gene: TRBV29-1; abundance: NA; d_gene: TRBD1; CDR3aa: CSVDQTGDETQYF; CDR3nt: TGCAGCGTTGACCAGACAGGGGACGAGACCCAGTACTTC
j_gene: TRBJ2-1; v_gene: TRBV3-1; abundance: NA; d_gene: TRBD2; CDR3aa: CASSQDRGTTGWFDEQFF; CDR3nt: TGTGCCAGCAGCCAAGATCGAGGGACTACCGGGTGGTTCGATGAGCAGTTCTTC
j_gene: TRBJ2-1; v_gene: TRBV5-1; abundance: NA; d_gene: TRBD2; CDR3aa: CASASTGGYNEQFF; CDR3nt: TGCGCCAGCGCCAGCACGGGAGGGTACAATGAGCAGTTCTTC
j_gene: TRBJ2-7; v_gene: TRBV12-3/TRBV12-4; abundance: NA; d_gene: TRBD2; CDR3aa: CASSSTSGVYEQYF; CDR3nt: TGTGCCAGCAGCAGTACTAGCGGGGTCTACGAGCAGTACTTC
j_gene: TRBJ2-7; v_gene: TRBV20-1; abundance: NA; d_gene: TRBD2; CDR3aa: CSGTRTSGAYEQYF; CDR3nt: TGCAGTGGGACGCGGACTAGCGGAGCCTACGAGCAGTACTTC
j_gene: TRBJ2-3; v_gene: TRBV14; abundance: once; d_gene: TRBD2; CDR3aa: CASSHWEGLDTQYF; CDR3nt: TGTGCCAGCAGCCACTGGGAGGGCCTAGATACGCAGTATTTT
j_gene: TRBJ2-1; v_gene: TRBV19; abundance: NA; d_gene: NA; CDR3aa: CASTIRFGIYNEQFF; CDR3nt: TGTGCCAGTACGATTCGATTCGGGATATACAATGAGCAGTTCTTC
j_gene: TRBJ1-2; v_gene: TRBV30; abundance: NA; d_gene: NA; CDR3aa: CACRPDYGYTF; CDR3nt: TGTGCCTGCAGACCCGACTATGGCTACACCTTC
j_gene: TRBJ2-7; v_gene: TRBV7-2; abundance: NA; d_gene: TRBD2; CDR3aa: CASRPAGGSFYEQYF; CDR3nt: TGTGCCAGCAGGCCAGCGGGAGGCTCCTTTTACGAGCAGTACTTC
j_gene: TRBJ2-1; v_gene: TRBV24-1; abundance: NA; d_gene: TRBD1; CDR3aa: CATSVSGGLDEQFF; CDR3nt: TGTGCCACCAGTGTATCAGGGGGCTTGGATGAGCAGTTCTTC
j_gene: TRBJ2-7; v_gene: TRBV7-2; abundance: NA; d_gene: NA; CDR3aa: CASSPTLKSYEQYF; CDR3nt: TGTGCCAGCAGCCCTACCCTCAAATCCTACGAGCAGTACTTC
j_gene: TRBJ2-7; v_gene: TRBV20-1; abundance: NA; d_gene: TRBD1; CDR3aa: CSADRERAYEQYF; CDR3nt: TGCAGTGCCGACAGGGAACGGGCCTACGAGCAGTACTTC